A single T cell receptor beta chain is shown here with its context. The antigen remains unidentified. The donors were adults (healthy and HIV-negative) with no recent acute infections or vaccinations. The study separated CD4+ cells into CD45RA+ naive and CD45RA-negative memory subsets. This specimen comes from a study of shared clonotypes between healthy human individuals. The data were produced by immunoSEQ multiplex PCR, yet TCRdb's version contains in-frame clones alone and is incomplete. Of roughly 2.2 million clones listed, about nine tenths are singletons. Study-wide results and limits: Approximately 5.3% was the fraction of naive CD4 clonotypes found shared across a handful of donors. Generally, estimated richness proved larger in naive subsets than it did in memory subsets.

The CDR3 consists of 14 residues. V was clipped by 2 bases and J by 5 bases, with 11 bases between them. Per germline, CDR1 SGDLS and CDR2 YYNGEE. The TCR originated in a man aged 18 to 30 in good health. Some clones in this sample may be carry-over from other donors' samples. Specimen: naive CD4+ T cells from PBMCs. Documented subset: CD45RA+ positively selected. The rearrangement links TRBV9 to TRBJ2-1; D ambiguous. The CDR3 spells CASSVPGSDNEQFF. CDR3 coding DNA: TGTGCCAGCAGCGTCCCTGGATCAGACAATGAGCAGTTCTTC.